Reported below is one T cell receptor (beta chain). What it recognizes is unknown. This sample was included in a study of post-analysis software for immune sequencing data. Turning to the study itself: The cohort encompassed relapsing-remitting, secondary progressive and progressive-relapsing multiple sclerosis disease courses.

Germline-derived CDR1 and CDR2 are KGHDR and SFDVKD. V was clipped by 4 bases and J by 5 bases; unmatched bases: 12. The CDR3 contains 17 residues. Study findings and constraints: Among multiple sclerosis patients, normalized Chao1 diversity was significantly below that of controls. The study found TRBV5-6, TRBV5-1 and TRBV20-1 among several TRBV segments more frequent in patients than controls.

Tagging with unique molecular identifiers was a feature of the TCR beta cDNA libraries. One entry per CDR3 protein, called by TCRdb with MiXCR from the PCR reads. The table lists approximately 350,000 distinct CDR3 sequences, roughly 38% of them singletons. V and J are TRBV24-1 and TRBJ2-1; 8 bases are shared with TRBD2. The sequenced sample consisted of blood. The origin of this receptor is a girl aged 5-17 years with multiple sclerosis. The CDR3 spells CATSERGSGGPNNEQFF. The DNA of the CDR3 is TGTGCCACCAGTGAGAGGGGGAGCGGGGGCCCTAACAATGAGCAGTTCTTC.